Listed below are T cell receptor beta chains from one sample, sequenced in a study of blood T cell repertoires in COVID-19. Clones were sequenced by immunoSEQ multiplex PCR, and TCRdb holds only the in-frame ones, with some missing. In the table there are 80,000 to 95,000 clones, roughly 79% of which are singletons. Material: peripheral blood. These receptors were collected from a woman older than 75 with acute or convalescent COVID-19. CDR3s include the opening cysteine and the closing phenylalanine or tryptophan. D genes are given only for firm matches. Clone size is given for some rows only: seen once, a few or many times, or a class if the clone is expanded.

TGTGCCATCAGTGCGGACGGGGGTTGGGGTGGCTACACCTTC CAISADGGWGGYTF TRBV10-3 - - TRBJ1-2
TGTGCCAGCACCCCCGGGACAGGGGCCCGGCCCCAGCATTTT CASTPGTGARPQHF TRBV28 TRBD1 once TRBJ1-5
TGTGCCATCAGGGGGGCCGGGACTAAATACGGGGAGCTGTTTTTT CAIRGAGTKYGELFF TRBV10-3 - - TRBJ2-2
TGTGCCAGCAGCGCCGGACAGGTTCCCTACAATGAGCAGTTCTTC CASSAGQVPYNEQFF TRBV7-2 TRBD1 - TRBJ2-1
TGTGCCAGCTCACCCCGGGACTACGAGCAGTACTTC CASSPRDYEQYF TRBV18 - - TRBJ2-7
TGTGCCAGCAGCTTAGGGGATAGCGGGAGTACCGGGGAGCTGTTTTTT CASSLGDSGSTGELFF TRBV7-6 TRBD2 once TRBJ2-2
TGTGCCAGTAGGGGGTCAGGGGAAGAGACCCAGTACTTC CASRGSGEETQYF TRBV19 - medium-sized TRBJ2-5
TGCAGTGCTACCCCCGCCTACGAGCAGTACTTC CSATPAYEQYF TRBV20-1 - - TRBJ2-7
TGTGCCAGCAGTATTAGCGGGAGAGCCTACGAGCAGTACTTC CASSISGRAYEQYF TRBV28 TRBD2 - TRBJ2-7
TGCGCCAGCACCTTACAAGGGGAGGACTATGGCTACACCTTC CASTLQGEDYGYTF TRBV5-1 - - TRBJ1-2
TGTGCCAGTAGTACGGCAAGTCTACGGAGAACTAACTATGGCTACACCTTC CASSTASLRRTNYGYTF TRBV19 - - TRBJ1-2
TGTGCCAGCAGCTTAGCAGCGGGAGGTCTGGATACGCAGTATTTT CASSLAAGGLDTQYF TRBV7-2 TRBD2 - TRBJ2-3
TGTGCCAGCAGTTTATTAACTATCGCCCCAAACACCGGGGAGCTGTTTTTT CASSLLTIAPNTGELFF TRBV28 - few TRBJ2-2
TGTGCCAGCAGCGGGGGACAGGGGGCTTTTGGCTACACCTTC CASSGGQGAFGYTF TRBV28 TRBD1 - TRBJ1-2
TGTGCCAGCTCACGAGGGACAGGAGACTACAATGAGCAGTTCTTC CASSRGTGDYNEQFF TRBV18 TRBD1 - TRBJ2-1
TGTGCCAGCAGCTCTTATAAACTAGCGGGAGGGTACAATGAGCAGTTCTTC CASSSYKLAGGYNEQFF TRBV11-2 TRBD2 - TRBJ2-1
TGTGCCAGCAGCTTCGGACAGCCGACCTCTGGAAACACCATATATTTT CASSFGQPTSGNTIYF TRBV7-2 - - TRBJ1-3
TGCGCCAGCAGCTTCGGCCAGGCCGGCGAAAACACCATATATTTT CASSFGQAGENTIYF TRBV5-1 - - TRBJ1-3
TGTGCCAGCAGCTGGTCCGGGACAGGGATTTCTTACGGAAACACCATATATTTT CASSWSGTGISYGNTIYF TRBV14 TRBD1 - TRBJ1-3
TGTGCCAGCAGTTTCTTAGGGCGGGACACCGGGGAGCTGTTTTTT CASSFLGRDTGELFF TRBV28 - - TRBJ2-2
TGCGCCAGCAGCCAAGATAACAGGGCCCCCTACGAGCAGTACTTC CASSQDNRAPYEQYF TRBV4-3 - - TRBJ2-7
TGTGCCAGTAGAGATAGGGGTAATCAGCCCCAGCATTTT CASRDRGNQPQHF TRBV19 - - TRBJ1-5
TGTGCCAGCAGTGCGAGGCGGGGGGGCAGTCAGCCCCAGCATTTT CASSARRGGSQPQHF TRBV2 - - TRBJ1-5
TGTGCCATCAGTGAGTCAGGCGGGAGGGATACCTACGAGCAGTACTTC CAISESGGRDTYEQYF TRBV10-3 TRBD2 - TRBJ2-7
TGTGCCAGCAGCTCCGGGACAGGGATCAGGGAGCAGTTCTTC CASSSGTGIREQFF TRBV11-3 TRBD1 - TRBJ2-1
TGTGCCAGCAGTTACTCGGCGACAGGGTACACTGAAGCTTTCTTT CASSYSATGYTEAFF TRBV6-5 TRBD1 - TRBJ1-1
TGTGCCACGGACCGGGACAGCTCCTACAATGAGCAGTTCTTC CATDRDSSYNEQFF TRBV6-6 TRBD1 once TRBJ2-1
TGCGCCAGCAGCCCTAAGAGGGCGCAGGCCCCAGATACGCAGTATTTT CASSPKRAQAPDTQYF TRBV4-3 - - TRBJ2-3
TGTGCCAGCAGCTTAGGCGGGGCGAACACCGGGGAGCTGTTTTTT CASSLGGANTGELFF TRBV7-2 - - TRBJ2-2
TGTGCCTCGGACCCGGGGGATACGCAGTATTTT CASDPGDTQYF TRBV30 - - TRBJ2-3
TGTGCCAGCAGCCCCGGGACTAGCGGGGTTGAGCAGTTCTTC CASSPGTSGVEQFF TRBV2 TRBD2 - TRBJ2-1
TGTGCCAGCAGTTTTGGGGGGTTGGCGAATTCACCCCTCCACTTT CASSFGGLANSPLHF TRBV28 - - TRBJ1-6
TGTGCCTGGAGTGTAAGAGGGGGGGGGCTTCAAGAGACCCAGTACTTC CAWSVRGGGLQETQYF TRBV30 - - TRBJ2-5
TGTGCCAGCTCACCGGGACAGCGCGGCACAGATACGCAGTATTTT CASSPGQRGTDTQYF TRBV18 TRBD1 - TRBJ2-3
TGTGCCAGTAGTGGGACAGCTGTCAATTCACCCCTCCACTTT CASSGTAVNSPLHF TRBV19 TRBD1 - TRBJ1-6
TGTGCCAGTACCCCCGGGTCCAACTATGGCTACACCTTC CASTPGSNYGYTF TRBV19 - - TRBJ1-2
TGCGCCAGCAAGCCCAGGGAGGAAGGGGAGCAGTACTTC CASKPREEGEQYF TRBV5-1 - - TRBJ2-7
TGTGCCAGCAGTTCGGTGGGCACCTATGGCTACACCTTC CASSSVGTYGYTF TRBV27 - - TRBJ1-2
TGTGCCAGCAGTTCCCACTTACTTTTAAACACCGGGGAGCTGTTTTTT CASSSHLLLNTGELFF TRBV9 - - TRBJ2-2
TGTGCCAGCAGTTTAACGGGGGGCGGTGAAAAACTGTTTTTT CASSLTGGGEKLFF TRBV27 - - TRBJ1-4
TGTGCCAGCAGTCTCGACAGTTCTGGGGCCAACGTCCTGACTTTC CASSLDSSGANVLTF TRBV28 - - TRBJ2-6
TGTGCCAGCAGCGTAGAGCCGCAATTCACTGAAGCTTTCTTT CASSVEPQFTEAFF TRBV9 - - TRBJ1-1
TGTGCCAGCAGCTTGGCAGGGACTCAGAACACTGAAGCTTTCTTT CASSLAGTQNTEAFF TRBV7-2 - - TRBJ1-1
TGTGCCAGTAGTGAAGGGGGTGACAATTCACCCCTCCACTTT CASSEGGDNSPLHF TRBV19 - - TRBJ1-6
TGCGCCAGCAGCTTGTCCCCGGGAGTGGATACGCAGTATTTT CASSLSPGVDTQYF TRBV5-1 - once TRBJ2-3
TGTGCCAGCAGCCACCATGGAGGGACTGAAGCTTTCTTT CASSHHGGTEAFF TRBV3-1/TRBV3-2 - - TRBJ1-1
TGTGCCAGCAGCCGGGGACTAGCGGGGCTAGACAATGAGCAGTTCTTC CASSRGLAGLDNEQFF TRBV5-4 TRBD2 - TRBJ2-1
TGTGCCAGCACCCCGGGGAGCGCGAACACCGGGGAGCTGTTTTTT CASTPGSANTGELFF TRBV11-1 - few TRBJ2-2
TGTGCCAGCAGCTTGCCTCTAGCGGGAGTAAGGAATGAGCAGTTCTTC CASSLPLAGVRNEQFF TRBV5-4 TRBD2 - TRBJ2-1
TGTGCCAGCAGCTACAAACAGGGGGCGGGCGAGCAGTACTTC CASSYKQGAGEQYF TRBV7-2 TRBD1 - TRBJ2-7
TGTGCCAGTAGTGTTACCGGGACAGGGAAGCCCTACGAGCAGTACTTC CASSVTGTGKPYEQYF TRBV19 TRBD1 few TRBJ2-7
TGTGCCAGCAGAAACAGGGGTAAAGCTTTCTTT CASRNRGKAFF TRBV12-3/TRBV12-4 TRBD1 - TRBJ1-1
TGTGCCAGCAGCATTGACCCCCTAGGGCCCCAGCATTTT CASSIDPLGPQHF TRBV7-6 - - TRBJ1-5
TGTGCCAGCAGTACCGAAGGGGGTCGGGAGACCCAGTACTTC CASSTEGGRETQYF TRBV6-5 - - TRBJ2-5
TGTGCCAGCAGCGATACATTCGCCGGGGAGCTGTTTTTT CASSDTFAGELFF TRBV9 - - TRBJ2-2
TGTGCCAGCAGCCGACTAGCGGGAGGGCCGGTCTCCTACAATGAGCAGTTCTTC CASSRLAGGPVSYNEQFF TRBV6-2/TRBV6-3 TRBD2 once TRBJ2-1
TGTGCCAGCAGTGACGGCCAGGTTTCAGGCCAGCATTTT CASSDGQVSGQHF TRBV6-1 - - TRBJ1-5
TGTGCCTGGAGTGGGACTAGCGGGAGTTTCAATGAGCAGTTCTTC CAWSGTSGSFNEQFF TRBV30 TRBD2 - TRBJ2-1
TGTGCCAGCAGCTTAGTTCAGGGGGCGACTGAAGCTTTCTTT CASSLVQGATEAFF TRBV7-2 TRBD1 - TRBJ1-1
TGTGCCATCAGTGCAATTGGACAGAACACTGAAGCTTTCTTT CAISAIGQNTEAFF TRBV10-3 - - TRBJ1-1